These 27 T cell receptor beta chains came from one sample sequenced in a study of blood T cell repertoires in COVID-19. Method: immunoSEQ multiplex PCR; TCRdb's copy keeps in-frame clones and lacks some. Here the sample spans 200,000 to 250,000 clones, around 89% being singletons. The sample consisted of PBMCs or T cells enriched from blood (not recorded which). Source of these receptors: a man aged 25 to 40 who had recovered from COVID-19.

The chain recombines TRBV28 with TRBJ1-5; 9 bases align to TRBD1. With V trimmed by 6 bases and J by 0 bases, 12 bases remained unmatched. Germline CDR1 is MDHEN and CDR2 is SYDVKM. CDR3 length equals 18 residues. The CDR3 spells CASSETGTGIHSNQPQHF. The CDR3 DNA reads as TGTGCCAGCAGCGAAACCGGGACAGGGATCCATAGCAATCAGCCCCAGCATTTT.

The chain joins TRBV27 to TRBJ1-3, with 8 bases lining up with TRBD1. The J segment lost 4 bases and the V segment lost 5 bases, leaving 7 bases of the junction unmatched. CDR3 length: 15 amino acids. Germline CDR1 reads MNHEY; CDR2 reads SMNVEV (reference sequence). Here the CDR3 DNA reads TGTGCCAGCAGTCCTGGACAGGGCCCGGGAAACACCATATATTTT. Translating gives CASSPGQGPGNTIYF.

The chain carries TRBV7-2 and TRBJ2-2, with TRBD1 matching 8 bases. The V gene end was trimmed by 5 bases and the J gene end by 4 bases; junction bases not matched to a gene: 9. The CDR3 runs 16 residues. Germline V CDR1 and CDR2: SGHTA, FQGNSA. The CDR3: CASSTSGGVSTGELFF. The CDR3 nucleotides are TGTGCCAGCAGCACCTCAGGGGGCGTTAGCACCGGGGAGCTGTTTTTT.

The chain recombines TRBV5-1 with TRBJ2-7; possibly TRBD1 for D (6 bases). The CDR3 is made up of 15 amino acids. V lost 2 bases and J 0 bases, leaving 12 bases between the germline ends. Germline V CDR1 and CDR2: SGHRS, YFSETQ. The CDR3 DNA reads TGCGCCAGCAGCTTCCGGACAGCTCCCTCCTACGAGCAGTACTTC. Its protein is CASSFRTAPSYEQYF.

About this clone: One end of the junction is discordant with germline, which a read error may explain. The chain uses TRBV7-9 and TRBJ1-4; 11 bases fit TRBD1. The CDR3 spans 16 residues. Germline V gene sequence: CDR1 SEHNR, CDR2 FQNEAQ (reference sequence). The CDR3 here is CASNLGGQGDNEKLFF. CDR3 sequence (DNA): TGTGCCAGCAACTTAGGGGGACAGGGGGATAATGAAAAACTGTTTTTT.

The chain carries TRBV10-3 and TRBJ1-5; D is undetermined. With 0 bases removed from V and 5 bases from J, the gap between germline ends came to 8 bases. The CDR3 runs 14 residues. Looked up from germline, CDR1 is ENHRY and CDR2 is SYGVKD. The CDR3 coding sequence is TGTGCCATCAGTGAGTCCGCAGATTATCAGCCCCAGCATTTT. Protein sequence: CAISESADYQPQHF.

V gene TRBV15 combines with J gene TRBJ1-1; 9 bases align to TRBD1. Germline CDR1 LNHNV, CDR2 YYDKDF (reference sequence). The CDR3 sequence is 15 residues long. The junction had 4 bases not matched to a gene; V was cut back by 0 bases and J by 5 bases. The CDR3 region is CATSREDRGDTEAFF. Written as DNA, the CDR3 is TGTGCCACCAGCAGAGAGGACAGGGGAGATACTGAAGCTTTCTTT.

In the case of this clone: Relative to the germline gene, one junction end is altered; a read error may explain this. The rearrangement links TRBV2 to TRBJ1-5; tentatively, D is TRBD1 (5 bases). This CDR3 has 15 residues. Looked up from germline, CDR1 is SNHLY and CDR2 is FYNNEI. CDR3 sequence: CASSEGTRGNQPQHF. For the CDR3, the DNA is TGTGCCAGCAGCGAAGGGACTCGCGGCAATCAGCCCCAGCATTTT.

In this sample, this clone turned up a few times. The V and J genes are TRBV27 and TRBJ1-5; a weak D match, TRBD1 (5 bases). From germline, CDR1 is MNHEY and CDR2 SMNVEV (reference sequence). The germline V and J ends were trimmed by 5 bases and 4 bases, with 15 bases remaining between them. The CDR3 is 15 amino acids. The CDR3 loop reads CASSLAGGINQPQHF. The CDR3 nucleotides are TGTGCCAGCAGTCTTGCGGGGGGAATTAATCAGCCCCAGCATTTT.

This rearrangement joins TRBV3-1 (or the pseudogene TRBV3-2) to TRBJ1-5; D is unresolved. Trimming stripped 0 bases from V and 0 bases from J, with 3 bases between. This CDR3 region has 14 residues. CDR1 and CDR2 from the germline V gene are LGHDT and YNNKEL (reference sequence). CDR3 nucleotide sequence: TGTGCCAGCAGCCAAGATTATAGCAATCAGCCCCAGCATTTT. Residues: CASSQDYSNQPQHF.

This clone was observed a few times. The chain links TRBV7-2 to TRBJ1-3, with a tentative D call TRBD1 (5 bases). V lost 3 bases to trimming and J lost 4 bases, with 13 bases between them. CDR3 size: 15 residues. From germline, CDR1 is SGHTA and CDR2 FQGNSA. Here the CDR3 reads CASSFRGSRGNTIYF. DNA of the CDR3: TGTGCCAGCAGCTTTAGGGGTTCGAGAGGAAACACCATATATTTT. Full variable domain (rest looked up from reference TRBV7-2 and TRBJ1-3): GAGVSQSPSNKVTEKGKDVELRCDPISGHTALYWYRQSLGQGLEFLIYFQGNSAPDKSGLPSDRFSAERTGGSVSTLTIQRTQQEDSAVYLCASSFRGSRGNTIYFGEGSWLTVV.

This rearrangement joins TRBV27 to TRBJ2-3, with TRBD2 matching over 11 bases. Germline CDR1 MNHEY, CDR2 SMNVEV (reference sequence). CDR3 length equals 16 residues. Germline trimming cut 6 bases from V and 4 bases from J; bases unmatched to any gene: 9. Here the CDR3 DNA reads TGTGCCAGCAGCCAATCTAGCGGGAGGATGGCAGATACGCAGTATTTT. It yields the protein CASSQSSGRMADTQYF.

This chain joins TRBV28 and TRBJ2-1; 7 bases agree with TRBD1. From germline, CDR1 is MDHEN and CDR2 SYDVKM. Trimming cost V 6 bases and J 7 bases; bases outside gene matches: 9. There are 14 residues in the CDR3. The CDR3 spells CASSPGQAVNEQFF. The CDR3, as DNA: TGTGCCAGCAGCCCTGGACAGGCAGTGAATGAGCAGTTCTTC.

The gene calls are TRBV27 and TRBJ2-7; 9 bases are shared with TRBD1. Trimming cost V 5 bases and J 1 base; bases outside gene matches: 3. This CDR3 contains 14 residues. CDR1 is MNHEY, CDR2 SMNVEV, per germline (reference sequence). The CDR3 region has the DNA TGTGCCAGCAGTAGGGGACAGGGATCCTACGAGCAGTACTTC. Protein: CASSRGQGSYEQYF.

This sequence joins TRBV9 and TRBJ1-2; D is unclear. Trimming removed 0 bases from V and 4 bases from J, with 13 bases in between. Germline CDR1 SGDLS, CDR2 YYNGEE. The CDR3 has 15 residues. The CDR3 reads CASSVEADFGYGYTF. CDR3 nucleotides: TGTGCCAGCAGCGTAGAGGCGGACTTCGGCTATGGCTACACCTTC.

This sequence joins TRBV6-5 and TRBJ1-2; D not certain. V dropped 4 bases and J dropped 9 bases, with 21 bases sitting between them. Germline CDR1 MNHEY, CDR2 SVGAGI. The CDR3 has 15 residues. The CDR3 region is CASSFATGNMIRYTF. CDR3 nucleotide sequence: TGTGCCAGCAGTTTCGCAACGGGGAATATGATTCGCTACACCTTC.

In this sample, this clone turned up a few times. The V gene is TRBV9, the J gene TRBJ2-7; D might be TRBD2 (5 bases). Germline CDR1 reads SGDLS; CDR2 reads YYNGEE. Trimming took off 0 bases at V and 0 bases at J, with 10 bases between the two ends. The CDR3 totals 15 residues. The CDR3 is CASSVVERHSYEQYF. DNA for the CDR3: TGTGCCAGCAGCGTAGTTGAGCGGCACTCCTACGAGCAGTACTTC.

With respect to this clone: Additional DNA sequences in this sample encode the identical CDR3. The J gene is TRBJ2-5, the V gene TRBV7-6, with unresolved D. Trimming cost V 3 bases and J 5 bases, with 4 bases left between them. The V gene's germline CDR1 is SGHVS and CDR2 FNYEAQ. The CDR3 consists of 11 residues. CDR3 DNA: TGTGCCAGCAGCTTCGGGGAGACCCAGTACTTC. Translation gives CASSFGETQYF.

This clone was seen just once. V usage is TRBV2 and J usage is TRBJ2-6; D remains ambiguous. V was cut by 5 bases and J by 0 bases, with 2 bases left in between. The CDR3 is 13 residues long. Germline CDR1 and CDR2: SNHLY and FYNNEI. Written as DNA, the CDR3 is TGTGCCAGCAGTTACTCTGGGGCCAACGTCCTGACTTTC. Amino acids: CASSYSGANVLTF.

This chain uses TRBV5-1 with TRBJ2-5; D gene unclear. The CDR3 runs 13 residues. CDR1 SGHRS and CDR2 YFSETQ come from the germline V gene. V lost 2 bases and J lost 1, with 6 bases in between. The CDR3 DNA reads as TGCGCCAGCAGCTTTTTCAGCCAAGAGACCCAGTACTTC. This codes for CASSFFSQETQYF.

CDR3 residues: CASEAGGTVHEQFF. DNA for the CDR3: TGTGCCAGTGAAGCAGGGGGAACGGTCCATGAGCAGTTCTTC. This chain joins TRBV19 and TRBJ2-1; 7 bases are shared with TRBD1. With V trimmed by 8 bases and J by 8 bases, 12 bases remained unmatched. Germline CDR1 is LNHDA and CDR2 is SQIVND (reference sequence). The CDR3 is 14 residues long.

V gene TRBV30 combines with J gene TRBJ1-4; a possible D gene is TRBD1 (5 bases). The CDR3 covers 13 residues. V lost 1 base, J lost 4 bases, and 7 bases lay in between. The V gene's germline CDR1 is GTSNPN and CDR2 SVGIG (reference sequence). The CDR3 DNA reads as TGTGCCTGGAGTGCAGGGTTTAATGAAAAACTGTTTTTT. Translation: CAWSAGFNEKLFF.

The chain links TRBV14 to TRBJ2-2; TRBD2 aligns across 10 bases. The CDR3 has 15 residues. Germline assignment: CDR1 SGHDN and CDR2 FVKESK. V lost 4 bases to trimming and J lost 6 bases; unmatched junction nucleotides: 5. CDR3 nucleotides: TGTGCCAGCAGCCCTCTAGCGGGAGACGCCGGGGAGCTGTTTTTT. Its translation: CASSPLAGDAGELFF.

This clone was seen a single time. The gene calls are TRBV9 and TRBJ2-3; D is possibly TRBD2 (5 bases). Trimming left V 5 bases short and J 1 base short, with 17 bases between. The CDR3 covers 16 residues. Germline V CDR1 and CDR2: SGDLS, YYNGEE. The CDR3 DNA is TGTGCCAGCAGTGCCGGAGTGGGGAGTGGCACAGATACGCAGTATTTT. Translating gives CASSAGVGSGTDTQYF. Together with reference TRBV9 and TRBJ2-3, the CDR3 gives the full variable domain: DSGVTQTPKHLITATGQRVTLRCSPRSGDLSVYWYQQSLDQGLQFLIQYYNGEERAKGNILERFSAQQFPDLHSELNLSSLELGDSALYFCASSAGVGSGTDTQYFGPGTRLTVL.

V is TRBV4-2 and J is TRBJ2-5; 10 nucleotides line up with TRBD1. Germline assignment: CDR1 LGHNA and CDR2 YNFKEQ. V lost 0 bases, J lost 0 bases, and 1 base stayed unmatched. CDR3 length equals 16 residues. The CDR3 DNA follows: TGTGCCAGCAGCCAAGAGGACAGGGGGAACCAAGAGACCCAGTACTTC. Translating it yields CASSQEDRGNQETQYF.

The count of this clone is one. This chain uses TRBV7-8 with TRBJ1-3; 9 bases line up with TRBD1. The V segment lost 0 bases and the J segment 3 bases; nucleotides outside the gene matches: 6. The CDR3 consists of 17 residues. From germline, CDR1 is SGHVS and CDR2 FQNEAQ. As DNA, the CDR3 is TGTGCCAGCAGCTTAGCAACAGGGGGCGCGGGTGGAAACACCATATATTTT. It encodes CASSLATGGAGGNTIYF.

The V call is TRBV7-9, the J call TRBJ1-6; possible D gene TRBD1, 6 bases. The V gene lost 3 bases and the J gene lost 8 bases, with 11 bases spanning the gap. CDR1 is SEHNR, CDR2 FQNEAQ, per germline (reference sequence). The length of the CDR3 is 14 residues. The DNA of the CDR3 is TGTGCCAGCAGCTTCGGACAGAGTGATTCACCCCTCCACTTT. Translated, it gives CASSFGQSDSPLHF.